This T cell receptor beta chain was captured by sequencing in a study of T cell responses to AZD1222 COVID-19 vaccine. The germline gives CDR1 MNHEY, CDR2 SVGAGI. Trimming took 6 bases from V and 4 from J; bases not matched to a gene: 3. This CDR3 is built from 13 residues. Measured with immunoSEQ multiplex PCR; TCRdb has only the in-frame clones, and not every one. The profile shows about 120,000 clones, more than 80% of them singletons. Remarks on this clone: The antigen remains undetermined.

Broader study findings: Spike as a whole was targeted by vaccine-associated CD4 TCRs, dominant at 160-218 and 743-854.

The clonotype comes from an adult who received the MenACWY meningococcal vaccine as a control. The rearrangement joins TRBV6-5 to TRBJ1-1, with TRBD1 identical over 9 bases. The sequences come from peripheral blood, collected 28 days after the second dose of the MenACWY control vaccine. The CDR3, as DNA: TGTGCCAGCAGAAGGACAGGGGTCACTGAAGCTTTCTTT. Amino acids: CASRRTGVTEAFF.